These T cell receptor beta chains were read from a single sample in a study of cytomegalovirus exposure and HLA in healthy donors. Measured with immunoSEQ multiplex PCR; TCRdb has only the in-frame clones, and not every one. The sample consists of around 190,000 clones, around 80% of them appearing once. The specimen sequenced was PBMCs. The receptors shown here come from a woman between 50 and 59 years old in good health and CMV-seronegative. CDR3s include the opening cysteine and the closing phenylalanine or tryptophan. D genes are given only for firm matches.

V	D	J	CDR3
TRBV21-1	-	TRBJ2-2	CASSKGGGTSGRADTGELFF
TRBV5-1	-	TRBJ2-2	CASSLGHNTGELFF
TRBV6-6	-	TRBJ2-7	CASSYGQTYEQYF
TRBV4-1	TRBD2	TRBJ2-1	CASSKTASGYNEQFF
TRBV18	-	TRBJ2-7	CASSPRTSLNEQYF
TRBV14	-	TRBJ1-6	CASRPNRVNSPLHF
TRBV7-9	-	TRBJ2-7	CASSLTGTRYPMEQYF
TRBV7-6	TRBD1	TRBJ2-2	CASSLGQGVSTGELFF
TRBV5-1	TRBD2	TRBJ2-1	CASSSLAGGLMDEQFF
TRBV30	-	TRBJ1-4	CAWSVLGGDEKLFF
TRBV27	TRBD2	TRBJ2-1	CASSPGTSGRHNEQFF
TRBV19	-	TRBJ2-7	CASSSADSYEQYF
TRBV5-1	TRBD2	TRBJ2-3	CASSFLGTSGSTDTQYF
TRBV28	-	TRBJ1-5	CASRTEWGGGQPQHF
TRBV28	-	TRBJ2-6	CATLRSMSLSEANVLTF
TRBV9	-	TRBJ2-5	CASSASRGGVETQYF
TRBV27	-	TRBJ2-7	CASGRLRETNYEQYF
TRBV29-1	TRBD2	TRBJ2-1	CSGSLVSGRSSYNEQFF
TRBV11-2	-	TRBJ1-2	CASSLGAVGGYTF
TRBV12-2	-	TRBJ1-4	CASRATGPNNEKLFF
TRBV19	TRBD1	TRBJ1-2	CASSISGFGTEHYGYTF
TRBV5-4	-	TRBJ2-3	CASSYQGGDTQYF
TRBV7-9	TRBD1	TRBJ2-2	CASSSGTGFTGELFF
TRBV18	-	TRBJ2-5	CASSPFRETQYF
TRBV2	TRBD1	TRBJ1-2	CASSGGAGGVFGYTF
TRBV2	TRBD1	TRBJ2-7	CASRGTGTEQYF
TRBV7-9	TRBD1	TRBJ2-5	CASSLYRGQETQYF
TRBV28	-	TRBJ2-2	CASSQTTNTGELFF
TRBV28	TRBD1	TRBJ1-1	CASSLGQGDTEAFF
TRBV28	TRBD1	TRBJ1-2	CASSINPGGGYGYTF
TRBV20-1	-	TRBJ2-1	CSAGTYNEQFF
TRBV18	TRBD1	TRBJ1-1	CASLSATTTGVNTEAFF
TRBV5-1	-	TRBJ2-3	CASSLEGRGTDTQYF
TRBV9	-	TRBJ2-1	CASSVGGGDNEQFF
TRBV11-2	-	TRBJ2-5	CASRPVGADETQYF
TRBV7-2	-	TRBJ2-7	CASNNRGSYEQYF
TRBV7-6	-	TRBJ2-1	CASKSQRSNEQFF
TRBV10-3	TRBD1	TRBJ1-2	CAISSRTGNYGYTF
TRBV19	TRBD1	TRBJ2-7	CASSSRDRTYEQYF
TRBV9	-	TRBJ1-4	CASSAEGGRWEKLFF
TRBV6-5	TRBD1	TRBJ2-7	CASRTPPGQGSEQYF
TRBV19	-	TRBJ2-1	CASSIRLFNEQFF
TRBV15	-	TRBJ2-3	CATRARAGTDTQYF